This T cell receptor (beta chain) was identified during a study of blood T cell repertoires in COVID-19. About the study: The study drew acute and convalescent COVID-19 samples from the United States, Italy and Spain. In each case, the material was cDNA or gDNA derived from T cells, B-cell-depleted T cells, or PBMCs.

The germline V gene encodes CDR1 SGHRS and CDR2 YFSETQ. The V end was cut by 6 bases, the J end by 10 bases, with 16 bases between. The CDR3 has 13 amino acids. Original processing methods: Amplification from reference gene primers served as the basis for estimated nucleated cell counts. Assay: immunoSEQ multiplex PCR; the TCRdb copy retains only in-frame clones and omits some. That table furnishes V, J and clone size, whereas the DNA furnished D and trimming. The sample lists about 130,000 clones, roughly 79% seen once, with roughly 20% in the top ten. The sequencing sample was made of peripheral blood. This sequence joins TRBV5-1 and TRBJ1-4; D is ambiguous. This clonotype originated in a man older than 75 with acute or convalescent COVID-19. The CDR3 spells CASKALSAGKLFF. DNA of the CDR3: TGCGCCAGCAAGGCCCTGAGCGCGGGAAAACTGTTTTTT.